The 18 T cell receptor beta chains below come from one sample, sequenced in a study of T cell repertoires in ileal Crohn's disease. The repertoire was sequenced with immunoSEQ multiplex PCR; TCRdb's copy has only in-frame clones and lacks some. There are fewer than 18,000 clones in the sample; 80% occur only once, and 4.2% lies in the top ten. The sequencing input was ileal tissue. Source of these receptors: an adult with Crohn's disease.

This clone was observed a handful of times. The V gene is TRBV6-5, the J gene TRBJ1-5; no definite D call. The CDR3 has 14 amino acids. V was pared by 6 bases and J by 2 bases, with 11 bases between. Germline assignment: CDR1 MNHEY and CDR2 SVGAGI. The CDR3 loop reads CASSPGGGNQPQHF. CDR3 DNA: TGTGCCAGCAGCCCGGGAGGAGGCAATCAGCCCCAGCATTTT.

The CDR3 sequence: CASSDTSAGANVLTF. Written as DNA, the CDR3 is TGCGCCAGCAGCGATACCTCGGCTGGGGCCAACGTCCTGACTTTC. This rearrangement joins TRBV5-1 to TRBJ2-6; D gene unclear. The germline V and J ends were trimmed by 4 bases and 2 bases, with 10 bases remaining between them. In germline, CDR1 is SGHRS, CDR2 YFSETQ. The CDR3 covers 15 residues.

The chain employs TRBV28 and TRBJ2-1, with 8 bases aligning to TRBD2. V was clipped by 6 bases and J by 2 bases; unmatched bases: 6. Germline V gene lookup returns CDR1 MDHEN and CDR2 SYDVKM. This CDR3 is 15 amino acids long. CDR3 DNA sequence: TGTGCCAGCAGGGAAGCGGGAGCAACCTACAATGAGCAGTTCTTC. Its protein is CASREAGATYNEQFF.

The rearrangement joins TRBV14 to TRBJ1-3, with D possibly being TRBD1 (5 bases). The CDR3 is 15 residues long. Trimming removed 4 bases from V and 2 bases from J, with 12 bases in between. The V gene's germline CDR1 is SGHDN and CDR2 FVKESK. The CDR3 loop is CASSPLAGPGNTIYF. The CDR3 nucleotides read TGTGCCAGCAGCCCGCTGGCAGGGCCTGGAAACACCATATATTTT.

The V and J genes are TRBV5-4 and TRBJ1-1; D is unresolved. CDR3 length: 13 amino acids. Germline lookup yields CDR1 SGHNT and CDR2 YYREEE (reference sequence). V gave up 2 bases and J gave up 5 bases, with 10 bases separating them. The CDR3 DNA sequence: TGTGCCAGCAGCTTCCCGGGTTGGACTGAAGCTTTCTTT. Protein: CASSFPGWTEAFF.

This rearrangement joins TRBV9 to TRBJ2-3; 9 positions match TRBD1. The CDR3 totals 16 residues. Trimming cost V 2 bases and J 0 bases; bases outside gene matches: 4. The germline V gene encodes CDR1 SGDLS and CDR2 YYNGEE. Written as DNA, the CDR3 is TGTGCCAGCAGCGTCGGGACAGGGTCTAGCACAGATACGCAGTATTTT. Translating gives CASSVGTGSSTDTQYF. Based on the CDR3 plus reference TRBV9 and TRBJ2-3, the full variable domain is DSGVTQTPKHLITATGQRVTLRCSPRSGDLSVYWYQQSLDQGLQFLIQYYNGEERAKGNILERFSAQQFPDLHSELNLSSLELGDSALYFCASSVGTGSSTDTQYFGPGTRLTVL.

The rearrangement uses TRBV7-8 and TRBJ2-3, with 11 bases identical to TRBD2. Germline lookup yields CDR1 SGHVS and CDR2 FQNEAQ. After removal of 4 bases from V and 2 bases from J, the junction contained 5 bases not matched to a gene. The length of the CDR3 is 16 residues. The CDR3 DNA is TGTGCCAGCAGCTGGTCTAGCGGGGGGACCACAGATACGCAGTATTTT. This sequence encodes CASSWSSGGTTDTQYF.

The rearrangement links TRBV28 to TRBJ1-5; the match to TRBD1 covers 8 bases. This CDR3 spans 15 amino acids. Germline CDR1 MDHEN, CDR2 SYDVKM. J lost 2 bases, V lost 5 bases, and 5 bases had no gene match. The DNA for the CDR3 is TGTGCCAGCAGTCCCCCAGGGGGCGGCAATCAGCCCCAGCATTTT. Protein product: CASSPPGGGNQPQHF.

The gene calls are TRBV14 and TRBJ1-2; weak D call: TRBD1 (5 bases). CDR1 is SGHDN and CDR2 is FVKESK in the germline V gene. The CDR3 sequence is 13 residues long. The germline V and J ends were trimmed by 1 base and 6 bases, with 9 bases remaining between them. The CDR3 is CASSQAPGNGYTF. For the CDR3, the DNA is TGTGCCAGCAGCCAAGCGCCAGGGAATGGCTACACCTTC.

This clone was seen only once. V gene TRBV11-2 combines with J gene TRBJ2-2; 7 bases align to TRBD1. Trimming removed 3 bases from V and 4 bases from J; junction bases left unmatched: 5. CDR3 length equals 15 residues. The germline CDR1 and CDR2 sequences are SGHAT and FQNNGV. CDR3 in amino acids: CASSFTGVFTGELFF. CDR3 nucleotide sequence: TGTGCCAGCAGCTTTACAGGGGTGTTCACCGGGGAGCTGTTTTTT.

This clone qualifies as medium-sized. This chain connects TRBV7-2 to TRBJ1-3; maybe TRBD1 (5 bases). Germline V gene lookup returns CDR1 SGHTA and CDR2 FQGNSA. The V end lost 5 bases, the J end lost 2 bases, and 13 bases lay between the germline ends. The CDR3 runs to 15 residues. The CDR3 loop reads CASSQRTTPGNTIYF. CDR3 DNA: TGTGCCAGCAGCCAACGGACAACCCCTGGAAACACCATATATTTT.

This chain uses TRBV7-8 with TRBJ1-2, with 7 bases matching TRBD1. CDR1 SGHVS and CDR2 FQNEAQ come from the germline V gene. This CDR3 is built from 14 residues. Germline trimming cut 8 bases from V and 5 bases from J; bases unmatched to any gene: 11. The CDR3 loop is CASGATGIGYGYTF. The DNA of the CDR3 is TGTGCCAGCGGGGCGACAGGGATAGGGTATGGCTACACCTTC.

The chain is built from TRBV7-9 and TRBJ1-6, with D unclear. V lost 5 bases, J lost 0 bases, and 11 bases lay in between. Germline values: CDR1 SEHNR, CDR2 FQNEAQ (reference sequence). The CDR3 spans 16 residues. CDR3 in DNA: TGTGCCAGCAGCACCACACCCAGCTCCTATAATTCACCCCTCCACTTT. It encodes CASSTTPSSYNSPLHF.

The chain's CDR3 is CATKGGATEAFF. CDR3 nucleotides: TGTGCCACTAAGGGGGGGGCTACTGAAGCTTTCTTT. J is TRBJ1-1 and V is TRBV6-5; a possible D gene is TRBD1 (6 bases). This CDR3 comprises 12 residues. Germline CDR1 MNHEY, CDR2 SVGAGI. V was trimmed by 10 bases and J by 5 bases, leaving 14 bases between them.

This clone is judged large (0.1 to 1%). The genes are TRBV7-4 and TRBJ1-2; TRBD1 aligns across 9 bases. The V segment lost 4 bases and the J segment 8 bases; nucleotides outside the gene matches: 5. The V gene's germline CDR1 is SGHVT and CDR2 SQSDAQ. CDR3 length: 13 residues. The CDR3 nucleotides are TGTGCCAGCAGCTCGAGGGACAGGGACGGCTACACCTTC. Amino acids: CASSSRDRDGYTF. Drawing the rest from reference TRBV7-4 and TRBJ1-2, the complete variable domain is GAGVSQSPRYKVAKRGRDVALRCDSISGHVTLYWYRQTLGQGSEVLTYSQSDAQRDKSGRPSGRFSAERPERSVSTLKIQRTEQGDSAVYLCASSSRDRDGYTFGSGTRLTVV.

The J gene is TRBJ1-1, the V gene TRBV19; 9 nucleotides align to TRBD1. This CDR3 spans 15 amino acids. The V gene end was trimmed by 6 bases and the J gene end by 3 bases; junction bases not matched to a gene: 8. Germline CDR1 reads LNHDA; CDR2 reads SQIVND (reference sequence). The CDR3 nucleotides are TGTGCCAGTAGCGGGACAGGGAGTGGGTACACTGAAGCTTTCTTT. The encoded protein is CASSGTGSGYTEAFF.

The chain uses TRBV7-9 and TRBJ2-1, with 9 bases aligning to TRBD2. CDR1 SEHNR and CDR2 FQNEAQ come from the germline V gene (reference sequence). V shed 3 bases, J shed 9 bases, and the junction held 15 bases outside the gene matches. The CDR3 spans 17 residues. CDR3 nucleotides: TGTGCCAGCAGCTTCTCCGTAGCGGGAGCCCGGGTAGTTGAGCAGTTCTTC. Protein sequence: CASSFSVAGARVVEQFF. Filled out from reference TRBV7-9 and TRBJ2-1, the complete variable domain reads DTGVSQNPRHKITKRGQNVTFRCDPISEHNRLYWYRQTLGQGPEFLTYFQNEAQLEKSRLLSDRFSAERPKGSFSTLEIQRTEQGDSAMYLCASSFSVAGARVVEQFFGPGTRLTVL.

This clone was counted between two and nine times. The J gene is TRBJ1-4, the V gene TRBV7-9; D perhaps matches TRBD1 (5 bases). Looked up from germline, CDR1 is SEHNR and CDR2 is FQNEAQ (reference sequence). V lost 2 bases to trimming and J lost 3 bases, with 13 bases between them. The CDR3 spans 16 residues. CDR3 nucleotides: TGTGCCAGCAGCTTAACACCAGGGCCCCCTAATGAAAAACTGTTTTTT. It translates to CASSLTPGPPNEKLFF.